This TCR beta chain was captured by sequencing in a study of cytomegalovirus exposure and HLA in healthy donors (dated by TCRdb to about 2017). A note on the overall study: According to an earlier analysis of around 600 of the donors, about 190 million T cells yielded 90 million to 140 million unique TCR beta sequences and 276 Gb of sequence data. An early release that covered roughly 600 HLA-typed donors contained approximately 320 gigabases of sequencing data and 85 million to 100 million unique TCR sequences. Of the roughly 410 genotyped donors, over 80% were placed in the genetic ancestry cluster associated with self-reported Caucasian donors. The study aimed to test whether signatures of past pathogen exposure could be identified by cataloging public T cell receptors. Using immunosequencing, the study profiled T cell repertoires from 500 to 800 subjects and related those repertoires to cytomegalovirus serostatus. In addition to the first cohort of roughly 670 subjects, a separate validation cohort of 100 to 150 different subjects was used. The study combined high-throughput TCR immunosequencing, statistical association of individual TCRs with disease status, and machine learning to predict cytomegalovirus infection status. To study patterns of TCR occurrence, a later analysis re-analyzed previously published TCR beta repertoires from several hundred donors and added high-resolution HLA genotyping. Rather than drawing on any new phenotypic data, the later analysis identified candidate immune exposures from TCR beta sequences and the way those sequences occurred across donors. An earlier analysis of 587 of the donors used high-throughput TCR beta sequencing to judge whether each TCR beta V gene segment behaved as functional or pseudogenic. Donor age, sex, ethnicity and CMV serostatus were collected together with the repertoire data. In a later genetic analysis, genome-wide SNP genotypes for about 55% of the roughly 700 donors were used, and that subset was treated as a discovery cohort. Every discovery cohort repertoire had been produced on one sequencing platform. HLA typing included class I and class II loci at four-digit resolution. The number of donors typed differed by locus, with about 629-640 for A, B, C, DRB1 and DQB1, more than 500 for DQA1, about 610 for DPA1, and some 470 for DPB1. Several DR-DQ haplotypes were handled as single units for association and clustering, since linkage in the cohort was strong. Across some 400 genotyped donors of the cohort, an average of approximately 240,000 unique TCR beta nucleotide sequences per donor were sequenced, and around 20% of those sequences were non-productive.

The library was generated by the immunoSEQ multiplex PCR assay. For the multiplex PCR, a mixture combining 60 forward primers for TCR Vbeta segments and 13 reverse primers for TCR Jbeta segments was used. Amplification of the CDR3 region of rearranged TCR beta genes was performed with a multiplex PCR assay on genomic DNA. Amplified TCR beta libraries were sequenced as 87-base-pair reads on the Illumina HiSeq System. As for the authors' bioinformatics: A later analysis tallied roughly 80 million unique TCR beta chains across the 666 repertoires, and some 12 million of those chains were shared by two or more donors. Raw reads were error-corrected and collapsed into unique sequences with a nearest-neighbor algorithm that merged closely related sequences to remove PCR and sequencing errors. CDR3 sequences were aligned to IMGT reference sequences to assign V, D and J gene segments. Each retained sequence needed at least a six-nucleotide match to both a V gene segment and a J gene segment. A rearrangement was called productive if the CDR3 had no stop codons and remained in frame with V and J, and every other rearrangement was called non-productive. Following IMGT convention, CDR3 was defined as the stretch from the second conserved V-encoded cysteine to the conserved J-encoded phenylalanine. The earlier analysis of fewer than 750 of the donors excluded sequences that lacked an unambiguous match to a single V gene segment. In an earlier analysis of 450 to 750 of the donors, a V segment was called functional when productive rearrangements were above 56.7%, and segregating when the standard deviation between donors exceeded 5%. A statistical classification framework was built for diagnosing cytomegalovirus status from the catalog of TCR beta chain sequences. In a later analysis, TCR nucleotide sequences were compared against IMGT/GENE-DB human TR gene sequences so that V and J genes could be assigned. A later analysis assigned CDR3 sequences and most-parsimonious VDJ recombination scenarios with the TCRdist pipeline. In a later analysis, each TCR beta chain was defined by its CDR3 amino acid sequence together with its V-gene family, and reads lacking a unique V-gene family were excluded. In a later analysis, 450 to 600 highly shared, low-generation-probability nucleotide sequences were removed to address suspected cross-contamination and a sequencing artifact. In a later analysis, a clonal expansion index for each public chain was calculated from normalized within-repertoire ranks of inferred template counts. In a later analysis, generation probabilities were computed with a VDJ recombination model fitted to out-of-frame rearrangements, and the resulting probabilities were checked against IGoR. A later analysis scored TCR-TCR, TCR-HLA and TCR-CMV co-occurrence with hypergeometric tests, applying a repertoire-size bias correction to TCR pairs. In a later analysis, false discovery rates were estimated by permuting HLA or CMV assignments 20 times. In a later analysis, co-occurring TCRs were grouped with DBSCAN, and TCRdist sequence similarity was added when clustering was performed within HLA-allele-positive subsets. Repertoires with fewer than 30,000 or more than 120,000 public chains, plus five repertoires with anomalous nucleotide sharing, were excluded from co-occurrence clustering. TCRdb holds this immuneACCESS table with in-frame rearrangements only. Some clones are missing; in checked studies, unresolved V genes explain under half, and the rest has no known cause. V and J calls and clone size follow that table, whereas D and trimming were derived from the DNA. This specimen's table enumerates 200,000 to 250,000 clones. 1.1% of the sample goes to the ten largest clones.

General study outcomes and caveats: A further reported finding was that TCR beta sequences accurately predicted the HLA-A and HLA-B alleles for most subjects in the first cohort. HLA typing was unavailable for some donors at each locus, so association tests used only the typed subset. Presence/absence analyses assumed roughly uniform sequencing depth across donors, an assumption that may not hold. According to a later analysis, parvovirus B19, influenza, CMV and Epstein-Barr virus appeared linked to several top co-occurrence clusters. Correlated functional status among segregating V segments might reflect linkage disequilibrium, but an unknown experimental factor could not be ruled out. It was suggested by the authors that the approach could potentially be generalized to other disease states and immunological phenotypes. An association between a missense DCLRE1C variant and V-gene and J-gene trimming of TCR beta chains was found in a later genetic analysis and replicated in an independent cohort. Assigning TCR associations to individual alleles was difficult when HLA alleles, especially DR and DQ, strongly co-occurred. The classifier was reported to diagnose cytomegalovirus status with high specificity and sensitivity in both the original cohort and the validation cohort. Most CMV-associated TCR beta chains appeared to be HLA-restricted in a later analysis, and the HLA associations seemed to be driven largely by CMV exposure. Only TCR beta chains were sequenced in this cohort, and the absence of alpha or paired-chain data limited detectable features. Because the 87-base-pair reads could not distinguish some IMGT-functional V segments, including TRBV6-2 and TRBV6-3, those segments were excluded. The study gave a list of roughly 150 TCR beta chains associated with cytomegalovirus. In a later analysis, TCR association rates were found to vary across HLA loci, with the most associated TCRs seen for DRB1 alleles and the fewest for HLA-C alleles. While some public TCRs were present in many individuals, most TCR sequences turned up only very rarely across donors. Compared with equally common non-associated chains, HLA-associated TCR beta chains in a later analysis were more clonally expanded and had lower generation probabilities. Broadly in line with IMGT annotations, most TCR beta V segments showed up in productive rearrangements about 87% or about 30% of the time in an earlier analysis of a few hundred of the donors. Specific HLA alleles were associated with some 15,000 TCR beta sequences at a false discovery rate of 0.05 in a later analysis. For the cohort, immune exposure information was limited to CMV serostatus. A few of the identified cytomegalovirus-associated TCR beta chains were confirmed in vitro to be specific for cytomegalovirus antigens. Over 15 rarely observed V segments, including chromosome 9 orphons, were excluded from the earlier analysis of 550 to 700 of the donors because counts were too low. According to a later genetic analysis, donors in an Asian-associated ancestry cluster had fewer N-insertions in productive TCRs than the roughly 700-donor mean. The sequencing pipeline was judged likely to have produced a cluster of highly shared sequence variants as a technical artifact.

CDR1 and CDR2 are drawn from the germline V gene: MGHRA, YSYEKL. After removal of 4 bases from V and 2 bases from J, the junction retains 11 bases not matched to a gene. The CDR3 sequence holds 16 residues, the cysteine and phenylalanine included. Just the 48-base CDR3 DNA is kept, in frame starting at base 1. On this clone: What antigen it recognizes has not been identified.

The cohort consisted of 650 to 850 healthy bone marrow donors. All cohort members were sampled while nominally healthy, although unrecorded immune exposures were likely present. The donor tested CMV seropositive and was one of the 289 seropositive cohort members. A peripheral blood sample was provided by each donor, and peripheral blood mononuclear cells were used for TCR beta sequencing. The Qiagen DNeasy Blood Extraction Kit was used to extract genomic DNA from the blood cell samples. This TCR came from a girl under 10 years old in good health and CMV-seropositive. This chain joins TRBV4-1 to TRBJ2-7; 7 central bases correspond to TRBD2. What was sequenced was PBMCs. The CDR3: CASSLALSGGTYEQYF. Read as DNA, the sequence is TGCGCCAGCAGCCTGGCCCTGTCGGGAGGCACCTACGAGCAGTACTTC.